Listed below are T cell receptor beta chains from one sample, sequenced in a study of blood T cells in healthy people across ages. TCRdb re-called the 5' RACE reads through MiXCR, storing one row per CDR3 protein. The sample holds around 1,800,000 distinct CDR3 sequences, 30% to 40% seen once. Specimen: blood. The receptors here all came from a human donor in good health. CDR3s include the opening cysteine and the closing phenylalanine or tryptophan. The D gene is left open where the match is weak. A clone size is listed for some rows: how often the clone was seen (once, few, many), or a class if it is expanded.

j_call,clone_size,d_call,v_call,cdr3_aa,cdr3_nt
TRBJ1-2,few,-,TRBV5-5,CASTKFPGDFNYGYTF,TGTGCCAGCACCAAATTTCCAGGGGACTTTAACTATGGCTACACCTTC
TRBJ2-3,many,-,TRBV6-6,CASSYVWDQHATDTQYF,TGTGCCAGCAGTTACGTGTGGGACCAACACGCCACAGATACGCAGTATTTT
TRBJ2-7,-,-,TRBV5-1,CASSFSPGPHREEQYF,TGCGCCAGCAGCTTTAGTCCTGGACCCCACAGGGAAGAGCAGTACTTC
TRBJ1-2,-,-,TRBV9,CASSETTVHGYTF,TGTGCCAGCAGCGAGACGACTGTGCATGGCTACACCTTC
TRBJ2-1,few,-,TRBV6-1,CASSTGQAITKNNEQFF,TGTGCCAGCAGTACCGGGCAGGCGATCACGAAGAACAATGAGCAGTTCTTC
TRBJ1-2,-,-,TRBV7-8,CASSSDGRYGYTF,TGTGCCAGCAGCTCCGACGGACGGTATGGCTACACCTTC
TRBJ1-2,-,-,TRBV7-9,CASSSLDRSSNYGYTF,TGTGCCAGCAGCTCACTCGACCGATCCTCTAACTATGGCTACACCTTC
TRBJ2-7,few,TRBD2,TRBV28,CVSSGRVASYEQYF,TGTGTCAGCAGTGGGAGGGTAGCCTCCTACGAGCAGTACTTC
TRBJ1-2,-,-,TRBV10-3,CAISESETDYYGYTF,TGTGCCATCAGTGAGTCCGAGACGGACTACTATGGCTACACCTTC
TRBJ1-1,few,-,TRBV7-2,CASSRGGLLMNTEAFF,TGTGCCAGCAGCCGCGGGGGGCTACTCATGAACACTGAAGCTTTCTTT
TRBJ1-1,-,-,TRBV4-1,CASSRNGFMNTEAFF,TGCGCCAGCAGCAGGAACGGTTTTATGAACACTGAAGCTTTCTTT
TRBJ1-6,many,-,TRBV20-1,CSAYNPSGGNSPLHF,TGCAGTGCTTATAATCCCAGTGGGGGAAACTCACCCCTCCACTTT
TRBJ1-2,-,-,TRBV28,CASSLRDYGCTF,TGTGCCAGCAGTCTCCGGGACTATGGCTGCACCTTC
TRBJ1-2,few,TRBD1,TRBV9,CASSKQGARDYGYTF,TGTGCCAGCAGCAAACAGGGGGCGAGGGACTATGGCTACACCTTC
TRBJ1-5,-,-,TRBV4-2,CAGSQTSGPKGPQHF,TGTGCCGGCAGCCAAACATCGGGGCCCAAAGGGCCCCAGCATTTT
TRBJ1-6,-,TRBD1,TRBV7-8,CASSPGGSGPLHF,TGTGCCAGCAGCCCAGGGGGGTCGGGACCCCTCCACTTT
TRBJ2-5,-,-,TRBV12-3/TRBV12-4,CVSSLFQYQETQYF,TGTGTCAGCAGTTTGTTCCAGTATCAAGAGACCCAGTACTTC
TRBJ2-3,-,-,TRBV7-3,CASSTTLTDTQYF,TGTGCCAGCAGCACAACTCTCACAGATACGCAGTATTTT
TRBJ2-1,-,-,TRBV6-2/TRBV6-3,CASSYSIRSEGFF,TGTGCCAGCAGTTACTCGATCAGGTCGGAGGGGTTCTTC